This note documents a single T cell receptor beta chain sequence. This clonotype has a single count. Its antigen has not been determined. No per-base quality is available; no much larger clone lies one base away. One read amounts to weak evidence. This sample is part of a study of blood T cells in healthy people across ages (dated by TCRdb to 2013 to 2016). With respect to the entire study: Template switching captured roughly one uniquely barcoded TCR beta cDNA molecule per two T cells in model experiments. Using deep sequencing normalized with unique cDNA molecular identifiers, the study measured how TCR beta repertoire diversity changes with age. Donors were grouped into four age groups: young (average approximately 16 years), middle-aged (over 35), aged (62) and long-lived (roughly 80). Donors of different ages were randomly distributed across sequencing lanes to avoid experimental bias. Using the same blood draw, the study looked at two additional independent replicas of 1 million unique cDNA reads for two donors, one aged 18 to 30 and the other aged 80 or older. The research as a whole found: Observed TCR beta diversity per million T cells fell roughly linearly with age, and a significant reduction was already apparent by age around 40. There was a strong correlation between observed TCR beta diversity and the percentage of naive T cells measured by flow cytometry. The long-lived group showed more naive CD4+ T cells, fewer expanded clones and increased TCR diversity than the aged group, suggesting age selection. Conclusive comparison of naive and antigen-experienced compartments was prevented by the profiling of bulk unsorted PBMCs. Donor CMV infection status was unknown, potentially confounding age-related changes in expanded clonotypes. Estimates of total diversity based on one million sequenced T cells were regarded as lower bounds and as underestimates.

Library creation used 5' RACE. The sequencing machine was an Illumina HiSeq 2500. A second PCR of about 7 to 12 cycles was run with a J-beta primer mix and a sample-barcoded 5' primer. Each TCR beta cDNA molecule received a unique molecular identifier from a template-switch 5' adaptor carrying 12 random nucleotides. Each sample yielded at least 3 million CDR3-containing paired-end reads. First-strand cDNA synthesis was performed from all RNA using the Mint cDNA synthesis kit, with priming by a TRBC-specific oligonucleotide. Following uracil-DNA glycosylase treatment, all cDNA underwent a first 18-cycle PCR with the universal primers M1SS and BC2_uni_R. The paper's data handling went like this. For normalization, 1 million high-quality reads were randomly selected from each sample, with every read carrying a distinct molecular identifier. Instead of being binned into consensus sequences, reads with shared molecular identifiers were discarded. MiTCR, set to a Q25 quality threshold and the strictest error-elimination algorithm, was used for CDR3 identification, clonotype clustering and error correction. Lower-bound total TCR beta diversity was estimated with a nonparametric unseen species model using Euler transformation. The public sequencing data were trimmed at Q25 with fastp and processed into clonotypes with MiXCR by TCRdb, which kept only in-frame beta chains. Rows with a matching CDR3 protein are joined into one entry that keeps the most common DNA and genes. The V and J calls were determined by TCRdb, not by the authors. This sample is represented by around 870,000 distinct CDR3 sequences; roughly 26% of them were singletons. The ten largest make up roughly 17% of the sample.

Reading from cysteine to phenylalanine, the CDR3 counts 17 amino acids. Only the CDR3 DNA stays, 51 bases, in frame from base 1. Ends trimmed: V by 4 bases, J by 5 bases; bases unmatched to a gene: 14. The germline V gene gives CDR1 as SGHTA and CDR2 as FQGNSA. The donors were roughly 39 Caucasian individuals from Russia, aged roughly 6 to 90 years, who were systemically healthy. Each donor gave approximately 9.4 milliliters of peripheral blood, drawn into EDTA-treated Vacutainer tubes. Ficoll-Paque density-gradient centrifugation was used to isolate PBMCs, with at least 6.5 million per sample. Total RNA, at least 5 micrograms per sample, was extracted from PBMCs with Trizol reagent. For every donor, an aliquot of PBMCs went through flow cytometry to measure the percentages of naive CD45RAhigh/CD27high T cells.

The sequence came from a woman of 80 years or more in good health. The sequence is built from TRBV7-2 and TRBJ1-2; TRBD1 matches 9 bases in the middle. The sequenced sample was blood. CDR3 sequence: CASSSRARDRVLYGYTF. The DNA is as follows: TGTGCCAGCAGCTCCAGGGCCCGGGACAGGGTTTTGTATGGCTACACCTTC.